This T cell receptor beta chain was identified during a study of T-cell memory formation after mild COVID-19. Study-level findings and limits: Mainly in CM and EM were contracting CD4+ clones; CD8+ were in EMRA.

About this clonotype: As yet, its antigen is unknown.

TCRdb reprocessed the 5' RACE reads with MiXCR, giving one entry per CDR3 protein. Here the sample spans approximately 390,000 distinct CDR3 sequences, more than 15% being singletons. Sequencing used PBMCs or a T cell subset sorted from them (not recorded which). This receptor was taken from a young man who had mild COVID-19 (a few samples of this study predate the infection). Cell type and time point are not known.

The CDR3 protein is CASSKDVGIDTEAFF. In DNA form, the CDR3 reads TGTGCCAGCAGCAAAGATGTGGGGATTGACACTGAAGCTTTCTTT. The V call is TRBV21-1, the J call TRBJ1-1. TRBV21-1 has pseudogene status. The CDR3 is 15 residues long.